The rows below give T cell receptor beta chains drawn from one sample of a study of T cells in Graves' hyperthyroidism and ophthalmopathy. TCRdb re-derived calls from the multiplex PCR reads in MiXCR, one entry per CDR3 protein. The sample lists roughly 600,000 distinct CDR3 sequences; roughly 14% were seen once. Sequenced: blood. All receptors derive from a woman in her 50s with Graves' ophthalmopathy. The CDR3 runs from the conserved cysteine through the conserved F or W. The order of the fields is J gene, clone size, V gene, D gene, CDR3 protein, CDR3 DNA. The D gene is left open where the match is weak. Rows give clone size only sometimes, using once, few, many, or a class for an expanded clone.

>TRBJ2-3|many|TRBV29-1|TRBD2
CSVVGTSGGASTDTQYF
TGCAGCGTTGTTGGCACTAGCGGGGGGGCTAGCACAGATACGCAGTATTTT
>TRBJ2-5|few|TRBV27|TRBD2
CASSSTSELYF
TGTGCCAGCAGTTCGACTAGCGAATTGTACTTC
>TRBJ2-2|many|TRBV12-3/TRBV12-4|TRBD2
CASSFPQASGRIGELFF
TGTGCCAGCAGTTTTCCTCAGGCTAGCGGGAGGATCGGGGAGCTGTTTTTT
>TRBJ2-5|NA|TRBV29-1|NA
CSVAQIQETQYF
TGCAGCGTTGCTCAGATCCAAGAGACCCAGTACTTC
>TRBJ2-7|NA|TRBV10-3|NA
CAIKRELTGDTYYEQYF
TGTGCCATCAAAAGGGAGTTAACAGGAGATACATACTACGAGCAGTACTTC
>TRBJ2-1|NA|TRBV14|TRBD2
CASSQALGRANEQFF
TGTGCCAGCAGCCAAGCCCTCGGGAGGGCCAATGAGCAGTTCTTC
>TRBJ1-2|many|TRBV28|NA
CASSFPGTSYGYTF
TGTGCCAGCAGTTTCCCCGGGACCAGCTATGGCTACACCTTC
>TRBJ1-2|NA|TRBV28|TRBD1
CASRIGTGGTYGYTF
TGTGCCAGCAGAATCGGGACAGGGGGCACCTATGGCTACACCTTC
>TRBJ2-3|many|TRBV29-1|NA
CSAVIASDTQYF
TGCAGCGCTGTGATAGCTTCAGATACGCAGTATTTT
>TRBJ2-3|few|TRBV6-1|NA
CASSTDGQRLTDTQYF
TGTGCCAGCAGTACAGACGGCCAGAGGTTGACAGATACGCAGTATTTT
>TRBJ2-5|NA|TRBV7-9|TRBD2
CASSFTSDGTQYF
TGTGCCAGCAGCTTCACTAGCGATGGGACCCAGTACTTC
>TRBJ2-7|NA|TRBV28|NA
CASSRRQGFPFEQYF
TGTGCCAGCAGCCGAAGGCAGGGGTTCCCTTTCGAGCAGTACTTC
>TRBJ2-7|many|TRBV7-2|TRBD1
CASSSWTGDHEQYF
TGTGCCAGCAGCTCATGGACAGGGGATCACGAGCAGTACTTC
>TRBJ2-7|NA|TRBV6-1|TRBD2
CASSSFSGKFIYEQYF
TGTGCCAGCAGTTCATTCAGCGGGAAATTTATTTACGAGCAGTACTTC
>TRBJ2-6|many|TRBV28|NA
CASLFSGANVLTF
TGTGCCAGCCTTTTCTCTGGGGCCAACGTCCTGACTTTC
>TRBJ2-7|many|TRBV6-6|NA
CASSYTDGISSEQYF
TGTGCCAGCAGTTACACCGACGGTATCAGCTCCGAGCAGTACTTC
>TRBJ2-3|NA|TRBV5-1|TRBD2
CASSSGGLAGGSTDTQYF
TGCGCCAGCAGCTCCGGGGGACTAGCGGGAGGATCCACAGATACGCAGTATTTT
>TRBJ2-7|many|TRBV5-1|NA
CASSGTGLRSYEQYF
TGCGCCAGCAGCGGTACAGGGTTAAGGTCCTACGAGCAGTACTTC
>TRBJ1-1|many|TRBV6-2/TRBV6-3|NA
CASSYSIPRNTEAFF
TGTGCCAGCAGTTACTCGATCCCGAGAAACACTGAAGCTTTCTTT
>TRBJ2-7|many|TRBV7-2|TRBD2
CASSYVQRESDEQYF
TGTGCCAGCAGCTACGTTCAGCGGGAGAGTGATGAGCAGTACTTC
>TRBJ2-3|many|TRBV29-1|TRBD2
CSVEEGLAGYTDTQYF
TGCAGCGTTGAAGAAGGACTAGCGGGGTACACAGATACGCAGTATTTT
>TRBJ1-4|many|TRBV20-1|NA
CSASGTDNEKLFF
TGCAGTGCTAGCGGGACTGATAATGAAAAACTGTTTTTT
>TRBJ1-1|many|TRBV6-1|NA
CASSFSLTGNTEAFF
TGTGCCAGCAGTTTCTCCCTAACAGGGAACACTGAAGCTTTCTTT
>TRBJ1-3|NA|TRBV5-6|TRBD1
CASSPPGQGGNTIYF
TGTGCCAGCAGCCCTCCGGGACAGGGAGGAAACACCATATATTTT